This T cell receptor beta chain was recorded in a study of OX40 agonist ivuxolimab in advanced cancers. Broader study findings: There were, on average, more expanded clones in CD8+ T cells than in CD4+. Some of the lowest clonal expansion was seen in partial responders at 0.1-3.0 mg/kg.

On this clone: Its antigen is as yet unknown.

Autoimmune disease history or systemic immunosuppression led to patients being barred. Per germline, CDR1 SGHDT and CDR2 YYEEEE. The CDR3 sequence is 11 residues long. The ends were cut back, 3 bases at V and 4 bases at J, with 4 bases in the middle. The protocol was immunoSEQ multiplex PCR, while the TCRdb copy is restricted to in-frame clones and leaves out a portion. In the table there are around 60,000 clones, around 90% of which are singletons. The V call is TRBV5-6, the J call TRBJ2-5; D gene uncertain. The TCR sequence derives from an adult with an advanced solid tumor such as melanoma, head and neck, liver or kidney cancer. The input for sequencing was CD4+ or CD8+ T cells sorted from blood, taken in a trial of the OX40 agonist ivuxolimab. CDR3: CASSSGETQYF. CDR3 DNA: TGTGCCAGCAGCTCTGGAGAGACCCAGTACTTC.